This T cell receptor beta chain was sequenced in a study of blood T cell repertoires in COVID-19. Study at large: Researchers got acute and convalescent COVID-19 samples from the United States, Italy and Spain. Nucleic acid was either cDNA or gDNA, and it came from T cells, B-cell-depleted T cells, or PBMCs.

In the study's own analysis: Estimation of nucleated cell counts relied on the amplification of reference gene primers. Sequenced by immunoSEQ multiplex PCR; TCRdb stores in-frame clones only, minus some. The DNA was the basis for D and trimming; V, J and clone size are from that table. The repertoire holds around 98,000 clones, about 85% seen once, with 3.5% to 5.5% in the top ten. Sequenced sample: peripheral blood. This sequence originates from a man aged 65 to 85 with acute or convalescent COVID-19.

The CDR3 DNA follows: TGTGCCAGCAGACCACAGGGGCTGATAATAAGCAATCAGCCCCAGCATTTT. Amino acid sequence: CASRPQGLIISNQPQHF. The gene calls are TRBV28 and TRBJ1-5, with 7 bases matching TRBD1. This CDR3 has 17 residues. V lost 6 bases to trimming and J lost 1 base; unmatched junction nucleotides: 12. Germline-derived CDR1 and CDR2 are MDHEN and SYDVKM.